This entry concerns a single T cell receptor (beta chain). This entry comes from a study of blood T cell repertoires in COVID-19. Study summary: Some COVID-19 samples were acute and others convalescent; all came from the United States, Italy and Spain.

Trimming took 2 bases from V and 6 from J, leaving 13 bases between them. Germline values: CDR1 SGHVS, CDR2 FQNEAQ. This CDR3 region has 15 residues. Sequencing used immunoSEQ multiplex PCR; TCRdb keeps in-frame clones, though not all of them. The sample yields about 210,000 clones, about four fifths seen once. Material for sequencing was peripheral blood. The V gene is TRBV7-8, the J gene TRBJ2-2, with D unclear. The sequence was obtained from a woman aged 40 to 49 with acute or convalescent COVID-19. The CDR3 sequence is CASSLTIQAAGELFF. CDR3 DNA: TGTGCCAGCAGCTTAACGATCCAGGCCGCCGGGGAGCTGTTTTTT. Combining the CDR3 with reference TRBV7-8 and TRBJ2-2 gives the whole variable domain GAGVSQSPRYKVAKRGQDVALRCDPISGHVSLFWYQQALGQGPEFLTYFQNEAQLDKSGLPSDRFFAERPEGSVSTLKIQRTQQEDSAVYLCASSLTIQAAGELFFGEGSRLTVL.